This T cell receptor (beta chain) was captured by sequencing in a study of T cells in Graves' hyperthyroidism and ophthalmopathy. RNA transcripts were the template for amplifying TCR beta CDR3 regions. First-round RT-PCR of the TCR CDR3 relied on the HTBI primer set. TCRdb recomputed calls from the multiplex PCR reads with MiXCR, one row per CDR3 protein. The sample has fewer than 350,000 distinct CDR3 sequences; about 20% are singletons. When ophthalmopathy did not progress within 18 months, Graves' hyperthyroidism was considered stable. These patients, aged 18 to 65, had recently diagnosed hyperthyroidism lasting under 2 months. Diagnoses were established using clinical symptoms, serum thyroxine and TRAb, thyroid ultrasound and orbital computed tomography. Deletions cut 5 bases from V and 2 bases from J, with 16 bases between. This CDR3 spans 15 amino acids. Germline V lookup: CDR1 MDHEN, CDR2 SYDVKM.

The chain is built from TRBV28 and TRBJ2-7; D call uncertain. The sequenced material came from blood. The TCR sequence derives from a woman in her fifties or sixties with Graves' hyperthyroidism. For the CDR3, the DNA is TGTGCCAGCAGTCCCCTGTATCCCCCCACCTACGAGCAGTACTTC. It yields the protein CASSPLYPPTYEQYF.